This T cell receptor beta chain originates from a study of control samples from healthy donors and cancer patients. With 4 bases clipped from V and 8 bases from J, the junction kept 14 bases outside the gene matches. The CDR3 runs 17 residues. Germline CDR1 SGDLS, CDR2 YYNGEE. Generated by immunoSEQ multiplex PCR, the TCRdb table keeps only in-frame clones and is missing some. The sample shows some 97,000 clones, roughly nine tenths of them seen only once. This TCR came from a woman aged 50 to 65 in good health. The sample consisted of blood. The chain combines TRBV9 with TRBJ1-4; 10 positions agree with TRBD1. The CDR3 region is CASSPVTGGTGVEKLFF. The CDR3 nucleotides read TGTGCCAGCAGCCCCGTGACTGGCGGGACAGGGGTCGAAAAACTGTTTTTT.